This entry lists 30 T cell receptor beta chains sequenced from one sample in a study of response to subunit inactivated influenza vaccine. TCRdb analysed the RT-PCR reads with MiXCR anew, one entry per CDR3 protein. The sample records hundreds of thousands of distinct CDR3 sequences, 14% being singletons. The sample here was PBMCs from blood, taken about 14 days before vaccination. The receptors shown here come from a man aged 45-65 years who received an inactivated influenza vaccine.

This clonotype was recorded many times. V usage is TRBV11-1 and J usage is TRBJ2-1, with D perhaps assigned TRBD1 or TRBD2 (5 bases each). Germline values: CDR1 SGHAT, CDR2 FQDESV (reference sequence). CDR3 length: 18 residues. Trimming pared 0 bases from V and 7 bases from J, leaving 22 bases between. DNA for the CDR3: TGTGCCAGCAGCTTAGCGAGCGCGGGTTCACTTGGGACGAATGAGCAGTTCTTC. This encodes CASSLASAGSLGTNEQFF. Drawing the rest from reference TRBV11-1 and TRBJ2-1, the complete variable domain is EAEVAQSPRYKITEKSQAVAFWCDPISGHATLYWYRQILGQGPELLVQFQDESVVDDSQLPKDRFSAERLKGVDSTLKIQPAELGDSAMYLCASSLASAGSLGTNEQFFGPGTRLTVL.

This clonotype occurred a few times. This chain links TRBV5-1 with TRBJ1-3; 7 bases map to TRBD1. Germline V lookup: CDR1 SGHRS, CDR2 YFSETQ. The length of the CDR3 is 15 residues. V dropped 4 bases and J dropped 3; count of bases not matched to a gene: 7. The CDR3 coding sequence is TGCGCCAGCAGCCTCGGGACAGATATTGGAAACACCATATATTTT. Its translation: CASSLGTDIGNTIYF.

The CDR3 sequence: CASSFQMNTGELFF. The CDR3 DNA follows: TGTGCCAGCAGTTTTCAGATGAACACCGGGGAGCTGTTTTTT. This chain connects TRBV6-5 to TRBJ2-2; D unclear. In germline, CDR1 is MNHEY, CDR2 SVGAGI. V shed 4 bases and J shed 1 base, with 7 bases lying between them. CDR3 length: 14 residues.

This clonotype was counted ten times or more. This rearrangement joins TRBV28 to TRBJ2-7, with a weak D call TRBD1 (7 bases). CDR1 is MDHEN and CDR2 is SYDVKM in the germline V gene. The CDR3 runs to 15 residues. Trimming took off 4 bases at V and 7 bases at J, with 20 bases between the two ends. Here the CDR3 reads CASSSRQGGSWEQYF. CDR3 in DNA: TGTGCCAGCAGTTCGCGACAGGGAGGTTCTTGGGAGCAGTACTTC.

This clonotype showed up just a few times. The rearrangement uses TRBV28 and TRBJ1-5; TRBD1 agrees at 7 bases. The V and J ends lost 5 bases and 0 bases, in that order; junction bases with no gene match: 4. The germline V gene has CDR1 MDHEN and CDR2 SYDVKM. The CDR3 runs to 15 residues. In DNA, the CDR3 is TGTGCCAGCAGTATTACAGGGGATAGCAATCAGCCCCAGCATTTT. Translated: CASSITGDSNQPQHF.

The rearrangement links TRBV10-3 to TRBJ2-3, with D perhaps TRBD2 (6 bases). Germline V gene sequence: CDR1 ENHRY, CDR2 SYGVKD. This CDR3 spans 15 amino acids. V lost 4 bases, J lost 4 bases, and 15 bases lay in between. The CDR3 DNA reads TGTGCCATCAGTGTGGCGGGGACCGGGGCAGATACGCAGTATTTT. Protein product: CAISVAGTGADTQYF.

This chain joins TRBV2 and TRBJ1-1; no clear D gene. Trimming pared 8 bases from V and 1 base from J, leaving 11 bases between. The CDR3 is made up of 13 amino acids. CDR1 is SNHLY, CDR2 FYNNEI, per germline. The CDR3 region has the DNA TGTGCCAGCCTTGAGGCCAGGAACACTGAAGCTTTCTTT. The encoded protein is CASLEARNTEAFF.

This clonotype turned up a few times. The chain uses TRBV6-5 and TRBJ2-5; possible D gene TRBD2, 5 bases. This CDR3 is 14 amino acids long. Germline loops: CDR1 MNHEY, CDR2 SVGAGI. V was pared by 2 bases and J by 3 bases, with 10 bases between. The CDR3 coding sequence is TGTGCCAGCAGTTACCTCGACGGGAAAGAGACCCAGTACTTC. Translating gives CASSYLDGKETQYF.

This clonotype appeared many times. J is TRBJ2-1 and V is TRBV25-1, with 9 bases lining up with TRBD2. With V trimmed by 6 bases and J by 9 bases, 9 bases remained unmatched. Germline V gene data show CDR1 as MGHDK and CDR2 as SYGVNS. The CDR3 spans 14 residues. DNA of the CDR3: TGTGCCAGCAGGTTAGCGGGAGTCGGTGGTGAGCAGTTCTTC. Its protein product is CASRLAGVGGEQFF.

This clonotype was detected many times. This sequence joins TRBV7-9 and TRBJ1-4, with D tentatively TRBD1 (6 bases). Per the germline V gene, CDR1 is SEHNR and CDR2 is FQNEAQ (reference sequence). Trimming removed 1 base from V and 5 bases from J, with 11 bases in between. This CDR3 spans 15 amino acids. CDR3 region: CASSLDTGANEKLFF. The CDR3 DNA reads TGTGCCAGCAGCTTAGATACGGGGGCGAATGAAAAACTGTTTTTT.

This clonotype has a handful of counts. The V gene is TRBV6-6, the J gene TRBJ2-3, with D unclear. V was clipped by 6 bases and J by 0 bases, with 7 bases between them. The CDR3 contains 13 residues. The V gene's germline CDR1 is MNHNY and CDR2 SVGAGI (reference sequence). CDR3 residues: CASREDSTDTQYF. For the CDR3, the DNA is TGTGCCAGCAGAGAGGACAGCACAGATACGCAGTATTTT.

This clonotype was counted at least ten times. The rearrangement links TRBV6-1 to TRBJ2-5; D ambiguous. The V end was cut by 6 bases, the J end by 5 bases, with 13 bases between. Germline V gene sequence: CDR1 MNHNS, CDR2 SASEGT. The CDR3 is 13 amino acids. The CDR3: CASSRALRETQYF. The CDR3, as DNA: TGTGCCAGCAGCCGGGCGTTAAGGGAGACCCAGTACTTC.

A few counts support this clonotype. The chain carries TRBV5-1 and TRBJ2-1; the D call may be TRBD1 or TRBD2 (5 bases each). The germline V gene encodes CDR1 SGHRS and CDR2 YFSETQ. The V and J ends lost 0 bases and 7 bases respectively, with 17 bases between them. The CDR3 loop spans 16 amino acids. The chain's CDR3 is CASSLVASGTWNEQFF. The CDR3 DNA follows: TGCGCCAGCAGCTTGGTGGCTTCCGGGACCTGGAATGAGCAGTTCTTC. The complete variable domain, with remaining parts taken from reference TRBV5-1 and TRBJ2-1, reads KAGVTQTPRYLIKTRGQQVTLSCSPISGHRSVSWYQQTPGQGLQFLFEYFSETQRNKGNFPGRFSGRQFSNSRSEMNVSTLELGDSALYLCASSLVASGTWNEQFFGPGTRLTVL.

This clonotype was counted between two and nine times. The rearrangement uses TRBV3-1 and TRBJ1-4; TRBD1 aligns across 9 bases. CDR3 length: 15 amino acids. Unmatched junction bases numbered 6, after V lost 2 bases and J lost 8 bases. Germline CDR1 reads LGHDT; CDR2 reads YNNKEL (reference sequence). The CDR3 DNA sequence: TGTGCCAGCAGCCAATTTTGGACAGGGGACGAAAAACTGTTTTTT. As protein: CASSQFWTGDEKLFF. Together with reference TRBV3-1 and TRBJ1-4, the CDR3 gives the full variable domain: DTAVSQTPKYLVTQMGNDKSIKCEQNLGHDTMYWYKQDSKKFLKIMFSYNNKELIINETVPNRFSPKSPDKAHLNLHINSLELGDSAVYFCASSQFWTGDEKLFFGSGTQLSVL.

This clonotype was counted at least ten times. Here the CDR3 reads CSARDAGGLNEQFF. The CDR3 coding sequence is TGCAGTGCTAGAGACGCGGGGGGGCTCAATGAGCAGTTCTTC. V gene TRBV20-1 combines with J gene TRBJ2-1; TRBD2 aligns across 9 bases. V trimming: 0 bases; J trimming: 6 bases; junction bases outside the gene matches: 3. The germline V gene has CDR1 DFQATT and CDR2 SNEGSKA (reference sequence). The CDR3 length is 14 residues.

This clonotype was recorded a few times. J is TRBJ1-1 and V is TRBV28, with D possibly being TRBD1 (5 bases). The CDR3 length is 14 residues. CDR1 is MDHEN, CDR2 SYDVKM, per germline. Deletions cut 5 bases from V and 5 bases from J, with 15 bases between. CDR3 amino acids: CASSLSGGDTEAFF. In nucleotides, the CDR3 is TGTGCCAGCAGTCTATCGGGGGGTGATACTGAAGCTTTCTTT.

This clonotype came up many times. The chain employs TRBV4-3 and TRBJ1-2; D remains unclear. Germline V gives CDR1 LGHNA, CDR2 YSLEER. V was trimmed by 6 bases and J by 5 bases, leaving 10 bases between them. The CDR3 is 12 amino acids. The CDR3: CASSKDRYGYTF. The CDR3 nucleotides are TGCGCCAGCAGTAAGGACCGATATGGCTACACCTTC.

On this clonotype: This may stem from a read error, because a much larger clone lies one nucleotide away. The chain combines TRBV11-2 with TRBJ2-7; 9 bases map to TRBD1. The CDR3 has 12 residues. V was clipped by 7 bases and J by 4 bases; unmatched bases: 2. Per germline, CDR1 SGHAT and CDR2 FQNNGV. The CDR3 here is CASKGTGYEQYF. Written as DNA, the CDR3 is TGTGCCAGCAAAGGGACAGGGTACGAGCAGTACTTC.

The table lists this clonotype with many counts. The rearrangement links TRBV5-1 to TRBJ2-1; D is unclear. V lost 4 bases and J 7 bases, leaving 12 bases between the germline ends. Germline CDR1 and CDR2: SGHRS and YFSETQ. CDR3 length equals 13 residues. The CDR3 sequence: CASSLVDGNEQFF. The DNA of the CDR3 is TGCGCCAGCAGCCTCGTCGACGGGAATGAGCAGTTCTTC.

The CDR3 DNA follows: TGTGCCAGCAGCCTCTCGGAGGGCGGAGATACGCAGTATTTT. Its translation: CASSLSEGGDTQYF. The V call is TRBV3-1, the J call TRBJ2-3; possible D gene TRBD2, 6 bases. Germline CDR1 reads LGHDT; CDR2 reads YNNKEL (reference sequence). V shed 4 bases and J shed 5 bases, with 13 bases lying between them. The CDR3 consists of 14 residues.

As to this clonotype: A single base separates this from a much larger clone, so it may be a read error. The chain joins TRBV29-1 to TRBJ1-1; no clear D. The CDR3 contains 12 residues. Germline V gives CDR1 SQVTM, CDR2 ANQGSEA. CDR3 region: CSVVEGNAEAFF. CDR3 in DNA: TGCAGCGTTGTAGAAGGGAACGCTGAAGCTTTCTTT.

This clonotype was seen more than once but under ten times. This chain links TRBV28 with TRBJ2-5, with TRBD2 identical over 10 bases. Trimming cost V 1 base and J 0 bases; bases outside gene matches: 5. The CDR3 covers 17 residues. Germline CDR1 MDHEN, CDR2 SYDVKM. The CDR3 DNA reads TGTGCCAGCAGTTTATCTAGCGGGAGAGTGTACCAAGAGACCCAGTACTTC. It codes for CASSLSSGRVYQETQYF.

The V call is TRBV4-3, the J call TRBJ2-1; D is possibly TRBD1 or TRBD2 (6 bases each). V was shortened by 4 bases and J by 1 base, with 17 bases between the two germline ends. The CDR3 is made up of 17 amino acids. Per germline, CDR1 LGHNA and CDR2 YSLEER. This chain's CDR3 is CASSRGATGLSYNEQFF. In DNA form, the CDR3 reads TGCGCCAGCAGCCGGGGGGCTACCGGGCTTTCCTACAATGAGCAGTTCTTC.

The V gene is TRBV20-1, the J gene TRBJ2-7; unclear D gene. Germline V gene sequence: CDR1 DFQATT, CDR2 SNEGSKA (reference sequence). Trimming removed 1 base at V and 1 base at J, with 8 bases between. The CDR3 sequence is 13 residues long. CDR3 nucleotides: TGCAGTGCTAGAGGAGTCCTATCCTACGAGCAGTACTTC. This encodes CSARGVLSYEQYF.

The chain carries TRBV6-1 and TRBJ2-1, with D perhaps given as TRBD1 or TRBD2 (5 bases each). The CDR3 sequence is 14 residues long. Trimming removed 4 bases at V and 6 bases at J, with 13 bases between. CDR1 and CDR2 (germline): MNHNS, SASEGT. CDR3 protein: CASSASGPGNEQFF. Here the CDR3 DNA reads TGTGCCAGCAGTGCATCGGGGCCTGGCAATGAGCAGTTCTTC.

This clonotype appeared a few times. This chain connects TRBV12-3 or TRBV12-4 to TRBJ2-3; 8 bases are shared with TRBD1. With 3 bases clipped from V and 5 bases from J, the junction kept 10 bases outside the gene matches. The CDR3 is 16 amino acids. CDR3 loop: CASSFRQGARGDTQYF. CDR3 DNA: TGTGCCAGCAGTTTTAGGCAGGGGGCGAGAGGAGATACGCAGTATTTT.

The genes are TRBV15 and TRBJ2-7; D gene uncertain. Germline V gene data show CDR1 as LNHNV and CDR2 as YYDKDF (reference sequence). CDR3 length equals 13 residues. V was trimmed by 5 bases and J by 3 bases, leaving 11 bases between them. The DNA of the CDR3 is TGTGCCACCAGCGATTTAAAGGTCTACGAGCAGTACTTC. It is translated as CATSDLKVYEQYF.

The rearrangement links TRBV9 to TRBJ1-4, with a tentative D call TRBD1 (5 bases). Deletions cut 0 bases from V and 10 bases from J, with 13 bases between. The germline V gene encodes CDR1 SGDLS and CDR2 YYNGEE. CDR3 size: 14 residues. CDR3 DNA: TGTGCCAGCAGCGTAGACAGGTCGTCTGGAAAACTGTTTTTT. It is translated as CASSVDRSSGKLFF.

This clonotype was counted between two and nine times. The genes are TRBV29-1 and TRBJ2-2; D unclear. The V end was cut by 5 bases, the J end by 4 bases, with 8 bases between. This CDR3 is built from 12 residues. The germline gives CDR1 SQVTM, CDR2 ANQGSEA. The CDR3 DNA sequence: TGCAGCGTTTCGCGGACCACCGGGGAGCTGTTTTTT. The encoded protein is CSVSRTTGELFF.

This clonotype came up a few times. The chain joins TRBV12-3 or TRBV12-4 to TRBJ2-1; D not resolved. The CDR3 totals 16 residues. V was shortened by 5 bases and J by 0 bases, with 14 bases between the two germline ends. The CDR3 region is CASSPSRRSSYNEQFF. CDR3 nucleotide sequence: TGTGCCAGCAGTCCCAGCCGGCGGAGCTCCTACAATGAGCAGTTCTTC.